The 25 T cell receptor beta chains below come from one sample, sequenced in a study of blood T cell repertoires in COVID-19. Here immunoSEQ multiplex PCR was the method, and the copy in TCRdb shows in-frame clones only, minus some. Of 150,000 to 200,000 clones in the sample, almost 85% were seen once. The sequenced sample was PBMCs or T cells enriched from blood (not recorded which). These receptor sequences come from a man in his fifties who had recovered from COVID-19.

The chain couples TRBV7-3 to TRBJ2-1; 10 bases fit TRBD2. In germline, CDR1 is SGHTA, CDR2 FQGTGA. The junction had 7 bases not matched to a gene; V was cut back by 5 bases and J by 6 bases. CDR3 length: 15 amino acids. CDR3: CASSAVSGRANEQFF. CDR3 DNA: TGTGCCAGCAGCGCGGTCAGCGGGAGGGCCAATGAGCAGTTCTTC.

This clone was seen only a few times. The chain joins TRBV18 to TRBJ1-6; 7 nucleotides match TRBD1. Germline assignment: CDR1 KGHSH and CDR2 LQKENI. V was pared by 2 bases and J by 7 bases, with 5 bases of the junction left unmatched. The CDR3 sequence is 15 residues long. The CDR3 sequence: CASSPKGAQNSPLHF. CDR3 DNA sequence: TGTGCCAGCTCACCAAAGGGGGCTCAGAATTCACCCCTCCACTTT.

J is TRBJ2-1 and V is TRBV9, with 7 bases that match TRBD1. The junction had 8 bases not matched to a gene; V was cut back by 3 bases and J by 5 bases. This CDR3 is built from 15 residues. From germline, CDR1 is SGDLS and CDR2 YYNGEE. The CDR3 protein is CASSGYRGTNNEQFF. The DNA of the CDR3 is TGTGCCAGCAGCGGGTACAGGGGCACAAACAATGAGCAGTTCTTC. The full variable domain, completed using reference TRBV9 and TRBJ2-1, is DSGVTQTPKHLITATGQRVTLRCSPRSGDLSVYWYQQSLDQGLQFLIQYYNGEERAKGNILERFSAQQFPDLHSELNLSSLELGDSALYFCASSGYRGTNNEQFFGPGTRLTVL.

The chain employs TRBV7-6 and TRBJ2-1; 12 bases match TRBD1. Germline V gene lookup returns CDR1 SGHVS and CDR2 FNYEAQ. V lost 6 bases, J lost 8 bases, and 8 bases stayed unmatched. CDR3 size: 15 residues. The CDR3, as DNA: TGTGCCAGCAGGCTAGGGACAGGGGGCACGGATGAGCAGTTCTTC. Translating it yields CASRLGTGGTDEQFF.

The rearrangement uses TRBV2 and TRBJ1-5, with 7 bases matching TRBD1. J gave up 0 bases and V 5 bases, and 10 bases lay outside the gene matches. This CDR3 spans 17 amino acids. The germline gives CDR1 SNHLY, CDR2 FYNNEI. CDR3 in amino acids: CASSTRQGTLSNQPQHF. In DNA form, the CDR3 reads TGTGCCAGCAGTACAAGACAGGGAACGCTTAGCAATCAGCCCCAGCATTTT.

The genes are TRBV19 and TRBJ1-1; maybe TRBD1 (6 bases). CDR3 length: 15 residues. Trimming removed 5 bases at V and 4 bases at J, with 17 bases between. Germline V lookup: CDR1 LNHDA, CDR2 SQIVND (reference sequence). CDR3 nucleotide sequence: TGTGCCAGTAGTGCCTCCACCAGGGGCCCCACTGAAGCTTTCTTT. This codes for CASSASTRGPTEAFF. Filled out from reference TRBV19 and TRBJ1-1, the complete variable domain reads DGGITQSPKYLFRKEGQNVTLSCEQNLNHDAMYWYRQDPGQGLRLIYYSQIVNDFQKGDIAEGYSVSREKKESFPLTVTSAQKNPTAFYLCASSASTRGPTEAFFGQGTRLTVV.

The rearrangement joins TRBV25-1 to TRBJ2-7; possible D gene TRBD1, 6 bases. CDR3 size: 14 residues. Germline-derived CDR1 and CDR2 are MGHDK and SYGVNS. V was clipped by 1 base and J by 2 bases, with 9 bases between them. The CDR3 protein is CASSELQGPYEQYF. The CDR3 DNA reads as TGTGCCAGCAGTGAATTGCAGGGGCCCTACGAGCAGTACTTC.

The chain recombines TRBV7-3 with TRBJ2-3; 7 bases line up with TRBD2. This CDR3 has 14 residues. The V segment lost 2 bases and the J segment 6 bases; nucleotides outside the gene matches: 5. CDR1 and CDR2 from the germline V gene are SGHTA and FQGTGA. CDR3 amino acids: CASSLGLGRDTQYF. The CDR3 DNA follows: TGTGCCAGCAGCTTAGGACTAGGGCGGGATACGCAGTATTTT.

This clone was detected only once. This chain joins TRBV19 and TRBJ2-1; tentative D call: TRBD2 (5 bases). V lost 6 bases to trimming and J lost 0 bases, with 15 bases between them. The CDR3 is 16 amino acids. CDR1 and CDR2 from the germline V gene are LNHDA and SQIVND (reference sequence). The CDR3 loop reads CASSRKGESSYNEQFF. CDR3 sequence (DNA): TGTGCCAGTAGCCGAAAGGGAGAAAGCTCCTACAATGAGCAGTTCTTC.

This rearrangement joins TRBV28 to TRBJ1-2, with a weak D call TRBD1 (5 bases). V lost 3 bases, J lost 4 bases, and 12 bases lay in between. Germline loops: CDR1 MDHEN, CDR2 SYDVKM. This CDR3 is built from 14 residues. The chain's CDR3 is CASSLSVGLYGYTF. For the CDR3, the DNA is TGTGCCAGCAGTTTGTCTGTGGGGCTCTATGGCTACACCTTC.

The V gene is TRBV6-5, the J gene TRBJ1-2, with 7 bases fitting TRBD1. The CDR3 spans 13 residues. Germline V gives CDR1 MNHEY, CDR2 SVGAGI. Trimming cost V 5 bases and J 6 bases; bases outside gene matches: 6. The CDR3 loop is CASSTTGRHGYTF. The CDR3 bases are TGTGCCAGCAGTACGACAGGGAGGCATGGCTACACCTTC.

J is TRBJ2-5 and V is TRBV14; 7 bases align to TRBD1. The V segment lost 1 base and the J segment 2 bases; nucleotides outside the gene matches: 10. The CDR3 loop spans 17 amino acids. Germline V gene data show CDR1 as SGHDN and CDR2 as FVKESK. Here the CDR3 DNA reads TGTGCCAGCAGCCAAGTTTTCCCAGTCAGGGGGCAAGAGACCCAGTACTTC. Residues: CASSQVFPVRGQETQYF.

The rearrangement joins TRBV29-1 to TRBJ2-2; 8 bases fit TRBD2. This CDR3 is 15 amino acids long. J was trimmed by 3 bases and V by 6 bases; bases with no gene match: 9. Per germline, CDR1 SQVTM and CDR2 ANQGSEA. CDR3 DNA: TGCAGCGTCCGCCCGCCGGGGGGGTACACCGGGGAGCTGTTTTTT. Translation gives CSVRPPGGYTGELFF.

The chain is built from TRBV12-3 or TRBV12-4 and TRBJ1-1; TRBD1 might be the D (5 bases). The length of the CDR3 is 13 residues. V was trimmed by 3 bases and J by 4 bases, leaving 9 bases between them. CDR3 in DNA: TGTGCCAGCAGTTTCCAGGGTGGCACTGAAGCTTTCTTT. It specifies CASSFQGGTEAFF.

This clone occurred a few times. This chain uses TRBV28 with TRBJ1-5, with a possible D match to TRBD1 (5 bases). The CDR3 sequence is 18 residues long. Germline CDR1 reads MDHEN; CDR2 reads SYDVKM. Trimming stripped 6 bases from V and 8 bases from J, with 29 bases between. CDR3 bases: TGTGCCAGCAGCCTTTGGGCCCTAGGGCAGGGACTCGCAAAGCCCCAGCATTTT. It codes for CASSLWALGQGLAKPQHF.

In its sample, this clone was seen once. The chain carries TRBV19 and TRBJ2-7; possibly TRBD2 for D (6 bases). There are 15 residues in the CDR3. Germline V gene lookup returns CDR1 LNHDA and CDR2 SQIVND (reference sequence). Trimming took 1 base from V and 2 from J, leaving 12 bases between them. The CDR3 protein is CASSIGGVVTYEQYF. CDR3 nucleotides: TGTGCCAGTAGTATAGGGGGGGTCGTCACCTACGAGCAGTACTTC.

V gene TRBV28 combines with J gene TRBJ1-6, with 8 bases identical to TRBD1. Per germline, CDR1 MDHEN and CDR2 SYDVKM. This CDR3 spans 17 amino acids. V gave up 3 bases and J gave up 8 bases; unmatched junction bases: 12. The CDR3 DNA sequence: TGTGCCAGCAGTTTTTTGGACAGGGCCTTAACGGATTCACCCCTCCACTTT. Translation: CASSFLDRALTDSPLHF.

This clone was picked up one time. V is TRBV5-5 and J is TRBJ1-6; no definite D call. This CDR3 region has 15 residues. V lost 0 bases to trimming and J lost 6 bases, with 10 bases between them. Germline CDR1 and CDR2: SGHKS and YYEKEE (reference sequence). In DNA, the CDR3 is TGTGCCAGCAGCTTGGCCAGGAGGCTTAATTCACCCCTCCACTTT. Encoded protein: CASSLARRLNSPLHF.

The CDR3 here is CAGRSGRGYTF. Here the CDR3 DNA reads TGTGCCGGGCGAAGCGGTCGTGGCTACACCTTC. The genes are TRBV5-4 and TRBJ1-2; D gene ambiguous. V lost 10 bases and J lost 7, with 14 bases in between. The CDR3 contains 11 residues. Germline assignment: CDR1 SGHNT and CDR2 YYREEE (reference sequence).

CDR3 in amino acids: CASSPADTQYF. The CDR3 nucleotides read TGTGCCAGCAGTCCTGCAGATACGCAGTATTTT. This sequence joins TRBV6-5 and TRBJ2-3; the D is unclear. Germline CDR1 is MNHEY and CDR2 is SVGAGI. V lost 5 bases and J lost 4, with 4 bases in between. The CDR3 covers 11 residues.

The rearrangement links TRBV24-1 to TRBJ2-2; TRBD2 agrees at 8 bases. Looked up from germline, CDR1 is KGHDR and CDR2 is SFDVKD. The V segment lost 8 bases and the J segment 1 base; nucleotides outside the gene matches: 5. The CDR3 loop spans 15 amino acids. The CDR3 protein is CATKRGGENTGELFF. CDR3 sequence (DNA): TGTGCCACCAAACGGGGGGGAGAGAACACCGGGGAGCTGTTTTTT.

The gene calls are TRBV7-2 and TRBJ1-2; D is possibly TRBD1 (5 bases). Looked up from germline, CDR1 is SGHTA and CDR2 is FQGNSA. V was shortened by 5 bases and J by 7 bases, with 14 bases between the two germline ends. The CDR3 consists of 13 residues. The CDR3 sequence: CASSPPNRPGYTF. CDR3 sequence (DNA): TGTGCCAGCAGCCCTCCCAACAGGCCTGGCTACACCTTC.

The V and J genes are TRBV9 and TRBJ1-3, with TRBD1 identical over 7 bases. Germline CDR1 SGDLS, CDR2 YYNGEE. The CDR3 length is 15 residues. Trimming removed 2 bases from V and 2 bases from J; junction bases left unmatched: 4. CDR3 protein: CASSVDRAPGNTIYF. The CDR3 bases are TGTGCCAGCAGCGTCGACAGGGCTCCTGGAAACACCATATATTTT.

The CDR3 is CASSLGDTRGEQYF. The CDR3 DNA is TGTGCCAGCAGCTTAGGGGACACCCGGGGAGAGCAGTACTTC. The chain recombines TRBV11-1 with TRBJ2-7; D might be TRBD1 (6 bases). This CDR3 comprises 14 residues. With 1 base removed from V and 7 bases from J, the gap between germline ends came to 14 bases. Germline V gene sequence: CDR1 SGHAT, CDR2 FQDESV (reference sequence).

In the case of this clone: This sample also contains other DNA sequences that code for the same CDR3. V and J are TRBV6-5 and TRBJ1-6, with 9 bases lining up with TRBD1. The V and J ends lost 6 bases and 5 bases, in that order; junction bases with no gene match: 5. Per the germline V gene, CDR1 is MNHEY and CDR2 is SVGAGI. The CDR3 runs 15 residues. The DNA of the CDR3 is TGTGCCAGCAGAAAAGACAGGGGGGATAATTCACCCCTCCACTTT. Translating gives CASRKDRGDNSPLHF.